The clone carrying this T cell receptor (beta chain) has only a few counts. This entry belongs to a study of shared clonotypes between healthy human individuals. In the original analysis: In the immunoSEQ data, sequences were junction-only and lacked quality scores, so filtering differed. The repertoire was sequenced with immunoSEQ multiplex PCR; TCRdb's copy has only in-frame clones and lacks some. That table gives V, J and clone size, and the DNA gave D and trimming. Altogether under 1,100,000 clones are present, around 82% being singletons, with the ten largest covering 0.5% to 0.65%. CDR1 and CDR2 from the germline V gene are MGHRA and YSYEKL. Trimming took 2 bases from V and 6 from J, leaving 14 bases between them. The CDR3 consists of 15 residues.

The receptor was isolated from a man aged 18-30 years in good health. Some clones in this sample may be carry-over from other donors' samples. V and J are TRBV4-1 and TRBJ2-1, with D possibly matching TRBD2 (6 bases). Sequenced: memory CD4+ T cells from PBMCs. Subset defined: CD45RA-negative fraction. The CDR3 region is CASSQPGLQTNEQFF. CDR3 sequence (DNA): TGCGCCAGCAGCCAACCGGGACTCCAGACCAATGAGCAGTTCTTC.